These 3 T cell receptor beta chains were all obtained from the same sample, sequenced in a study of PD-L1 blockade in urothelial cancer. Libraries were prepared by immunoSEQ multiplex PCR; TCRdb keeps only in-frame clonotypes and omits some of them. Of about 24,000 clones listed, about four fifths are singletons. The source was PBMCs, collected around atezolizumab (anti-PD-L1) treatment. The receptors shown here come from a man in his 70s with urothelial cancer.

V is TRBV28 and J is TRBJ1-5, with TRBD1 matching over 7 bases. With V trimmed by 3 bases and J by 2 bases, 4 bases remained unmatched. The CDR3 sequence is 15 residues long. Germline loops: CDR1 MDHEN, CDR2 SYDVKM. CDR3 amino acids: CASSFGGGGNQPQHF. The DNA of the CDR3 is TGTGCCAGCAGTTTTGGAGGGGGCGGCAATCAGCCCCAGCATTTT.

The V gene is TRBV5-1, the J gene TRBJ1-2; TRBD1 matches at 8 bases. The V gene's germline CDR1 is SGHRS and CDR2 YFSETQ. V dropped 0 bases and J dropped 8; count of bases not matched to a gene: 3. CDR3 length: 13 residues. The CDR3 DNA sequence: TGCGCCAGCAGCTTGGGGACAGGGAACGGCTACACCTTC. Translated, it gives CASSLGTGNGYTF. Full variable domain (rest looked up from reference TRBV5-1 and TRBJ1-2): KAGVTQTPRYLIKTRGQQVTLSCSPISGHRSVSWYQQTPGQGLQFLFEYFSETQRNKGNFPGRFSGRQFSNSRSEMNVSTLELGDSALYLCASSLGTGNGYTFGSGTRLTVV.

About this clone itself: The same CDR3 also results from other DNA sequences found in this sample. The chain has TRBV2 and TRBJ2-3; 9 bases fit TRBD2. Per the germline V gene, CDR1 is SNHLY and CDR2 is FYNNEI. Losses at the gene ends were 4 bases for V and 2 bases for J; bases not matched to a gene: 4. This CDR3 region has 15 residues. Here the CDR3 reads CASSGGTSSTDTQYF. Written as DNA, the CDR3 is TGTGCCAGCAGTGGAGGGACTAGCTCCACAGATACGCAGTATTTT.